This is a list of T cell receptor beta chains from one sample in a study of CD8 T cells in Susac syndrome. TCRdb redid the calling of the immunoSEQ multiplex PCR reads with MiXCR, one entry per CDR3 protein. The table includes around 300,000 distinct CDR3 sequences, 89% detected once. The sample was CD8+ T cells from PBMCs. These receptors originate from a human donor with multiple sclerosis. The CDR3 runs from the conserved cysteine through the conserved F or W. D genes are given only for firm matches. Clone size appears in some rows only: once, few, many, or a class for an expanded clone.

j_gene,v_gene,abundance,d_gene,CDR3nt,CDR3aa
TRBJ2-3,TRBV2,-,TRBD1,TGTGCCAGCAGTACCGGACAGGGGGCCGTGACAGATACGCAGTATTTT,CASSTGQGAVTDTQYF
TRBJ2-5,TRBV7-2,-,TRBD2,TGTGCCAGCAGCCTCCTTCTAGCGGATAAAGAGACCCAGTACTTC,CASSLLLADKETQYF
TRBJ1-1,TRBV13,-,TRBD1,TGTGCCAGCAGCGACAGGGTAGGCACTGAAGCTTTCTTT,CASSDRVGTEAFF
TRBJ1-5,TRBV28,-,-,TGTGCCAGCCGGGGGATTATTCAGCCCCAGCATTTT,CASRGIIQPQHF
TRBJ2-2,TRBV6-2/TRBV6-3,-,TRBD2,TGTGCCAGCAGGCCGGGACTAGAGGCCGGGGAGCTGTTTTTT,CASRPGLEAGELFF
TRBJ2-7,TRBV4-2,once,-,TGTGCCAGCAGCCAAGATGGGAGCGGAGGAGGCTACGAGCAGTACTTC,CASSQDGSGGGYEQYF
TRBJ2-1,TRBV6-1,few,TRBD2,TGTGCCAGCAGTCCCTCTAGCGGGAGCTCCTACAATGAGCAGTTCTTC,CASSPSSGSSYNEQFF
TRBJ2-1,TRBV11-2,-,-,TGTGCCAGCAGCCGGGTGGGGTACAATGAGCAGTTCTTC,CASSRVGYNEQFF
TRBJ1-2,TRBV5-4,-,-,TGTGCCAGCAGCTTGGGTGCGGGTGGCTACACCTTC,CASSLGAGGYTF
TRBJ2-5,TRBV10-3,once,-,TGTGCCAGTGCCGGGACCCCTAATAAGACCCAGTACTTC,CASAGTPNKTQYF
TRBJ2-1,TRBV27,-,TRBD2,TGTGCCAGCAGCTCCCCACTAGCGGGGGGGCACAATGAGCAGTTCTTC,CASSSPLAGGHNEQFF
TRBJ1-2,TRBV20-1,-,TRBD1,TGCAGTGCTAGAGATACAGGGGGTCGAGGCTATGGCTACACCTTC,CSARDTGGRGYGYTF
TRBJ2-7,TRBV7-9,-,-,TGTGCCAGCAGCTTAGGGTCATTCGGCGAGCAGTACTTC,CASSLGSFGEQYF
TRBJ2-7,TRBV5-6,-,-,TGTGCCAGCAGCCAGACGAGAGCCTACGAGCAGTACTTC,CASSQTRAYEQYF
TRBJ2-1,TRBV27,-,-,TGTGCCAGCAGTTTAGCAGGGCCCGACTACAATGAGCAGTTCTTC,CASSLAGPDYNEQFF
TRBJ1-2,TRBV28,-,-,TGTGCCAGCAGTAAGGACGGCCGGCGCTATGGCTACACCTTC,CASSKDGRRYGYTF
TRBJ2-7,TRBV20-1,-,-,TGCAGTGCTAGGTCGGGGAGTCCTGAGCAGTACTTC,CSARSGSPEQYF